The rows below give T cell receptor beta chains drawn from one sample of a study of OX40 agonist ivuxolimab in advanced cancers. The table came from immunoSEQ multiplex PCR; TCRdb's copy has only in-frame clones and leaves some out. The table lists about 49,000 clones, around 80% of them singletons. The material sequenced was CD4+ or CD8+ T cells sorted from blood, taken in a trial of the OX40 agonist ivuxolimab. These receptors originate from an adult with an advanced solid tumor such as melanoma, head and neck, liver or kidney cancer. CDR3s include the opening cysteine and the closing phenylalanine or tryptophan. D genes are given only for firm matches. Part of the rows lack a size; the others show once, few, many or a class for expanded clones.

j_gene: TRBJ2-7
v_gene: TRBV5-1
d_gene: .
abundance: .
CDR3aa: CASSPRTARSYEQYF
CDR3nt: TGCGCCAGCAGCCCGAGGACAGCGCGCTCCTACGAGCAGTACTTC

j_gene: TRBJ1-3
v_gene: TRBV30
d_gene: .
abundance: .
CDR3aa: CAWGGHDRTNGNTIYF
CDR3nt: TGTGCCTGGGGGGGACACGACAGAACCAATGGAAACACCATATATTTT

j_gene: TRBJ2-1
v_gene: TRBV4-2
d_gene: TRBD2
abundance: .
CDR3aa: CASSQEASGILSGEQFF
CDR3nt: TGTGCCAGCAGCCAAGAGGCTAGCGGGATTCTCTCGGGTGAGCAGTTCTTC

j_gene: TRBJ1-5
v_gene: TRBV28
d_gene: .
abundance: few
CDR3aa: CASSKVGGNNQPQHF
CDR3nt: TGTGCCAGCAGTAAGGTTGGGGGCAACAATCAGCCCCAGCATTTT

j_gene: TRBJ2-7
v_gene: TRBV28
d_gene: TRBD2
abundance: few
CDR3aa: CASSSEGLAGGTYEQYF
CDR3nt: TGTGCCAGCAGTTCGGAAGGACTAGCGGGAGGGACCTACGAGCAGTACTTC

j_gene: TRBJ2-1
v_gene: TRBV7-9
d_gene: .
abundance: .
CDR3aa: CASSYRSSYNEQFF
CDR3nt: TGTGCCAGCAGCTACAGGAGCTCCTACAATGAGCAGTTCTTC

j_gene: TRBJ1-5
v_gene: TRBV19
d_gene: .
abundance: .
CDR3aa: CASTSFYEDLVRQPQHF
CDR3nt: TGTGCCAGTACTTCTTTCTATGAGGATCTAGTTCGTCAGCCCCAGCATTTT

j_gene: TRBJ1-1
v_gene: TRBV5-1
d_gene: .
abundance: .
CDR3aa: CASSLRRAGGNTEAFF
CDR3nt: TGCGCCAGCAGCTTGCGTCGGGCGGGGGGGAACACTGAAGCTTTCTTT

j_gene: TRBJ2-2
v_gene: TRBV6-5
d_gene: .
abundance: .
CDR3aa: CASSYSGHTGELFF
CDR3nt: TGTGCCAGCAGTTACTCGGGGCACACCGGGGAGCTGTTTTTT

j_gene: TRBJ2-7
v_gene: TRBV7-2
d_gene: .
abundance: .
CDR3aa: CASSSAPGTADLAQYF
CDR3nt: TGTGCCAGCAGCTCGGCTCCCGGGACTGCCGATCTGGCGCAGTACTTC

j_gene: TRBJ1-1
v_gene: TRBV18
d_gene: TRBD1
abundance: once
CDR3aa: CASGDRNTEAFF
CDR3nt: TGTGCCAGCGGGGACAGGAACACTGAAGCTTTCTTT

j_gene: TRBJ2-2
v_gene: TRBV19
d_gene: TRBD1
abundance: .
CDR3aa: CASSYDRVTGELFF
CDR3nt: TGTGCCAGTAGTTACGACAGGGTCACCGGGGAGCTGTTTTTT

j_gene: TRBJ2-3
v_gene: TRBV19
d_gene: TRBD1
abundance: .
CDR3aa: CASSPRTGGDTQYF
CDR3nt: TGTGCCAGTAGTCCTCGGACAGGGGGCGATACGCAGTATTTT

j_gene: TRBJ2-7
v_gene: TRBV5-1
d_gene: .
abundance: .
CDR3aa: CASSLAVHSYEQYF
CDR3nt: TGCGCCAGCAGCTTGGCCGTCCATTCCTACGAGCAGTACTTC

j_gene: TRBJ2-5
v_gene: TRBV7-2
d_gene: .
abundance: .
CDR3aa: CASSPPGSFEETQYF
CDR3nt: TGTGCCAGCAGCCCACCGGGCTCTTTTGAGGAGACCCAGTACTTC

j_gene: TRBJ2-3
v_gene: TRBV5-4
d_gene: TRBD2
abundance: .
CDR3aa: CASSLGTSGSPDTQYF
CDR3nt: TGTGCCAGCAGCTTAGGGACTAGCGGGAGTCCAGATACGCAGTATTTT

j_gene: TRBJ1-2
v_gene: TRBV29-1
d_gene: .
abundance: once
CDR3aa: CSVGSGQGYTF
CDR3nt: TGCAGCGTCGGGTCCGGTCAAGGCTACACCTTC

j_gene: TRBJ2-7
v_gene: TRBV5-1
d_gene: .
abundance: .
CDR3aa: CASSLATGLAVDEQYF
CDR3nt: TGCGCCAGCAGCTTGGCCACGGGTCTAGCCGTCGACGAGCAGTACTTC

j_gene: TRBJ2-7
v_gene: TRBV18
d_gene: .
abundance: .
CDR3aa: CASSPLAEGYEQYF
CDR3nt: TGTGCCAGCTCACCATTAGCGGAAGGCTACGAGCAGTACTTC

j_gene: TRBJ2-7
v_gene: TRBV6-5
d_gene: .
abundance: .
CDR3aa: CASSYSRTGFAYEQYF
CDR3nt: TGTGCCAGCAGTTACTCGAGAACAGGGTTTGCCTACGAGCAGTACTTC

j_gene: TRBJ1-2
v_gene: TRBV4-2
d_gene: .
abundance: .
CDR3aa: CASSQDIGNYGYTF
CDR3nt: TGTGCCAGCAGCCAAGATATTGGGAACTATGGCTACACCTTC

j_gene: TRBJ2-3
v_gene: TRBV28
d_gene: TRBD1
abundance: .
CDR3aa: CASRTTRDSITDTQYF
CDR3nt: TGTGCCAGCAGAACTACCCGGGACAGCATCACAGATACGCAGTATTTT

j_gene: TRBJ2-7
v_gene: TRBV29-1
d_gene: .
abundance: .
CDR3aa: CSVHKEGNSYEQYF
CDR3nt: TGCAGCGTTCACAAGGAGGGGAACTCCTACGAGCAGTACTTC

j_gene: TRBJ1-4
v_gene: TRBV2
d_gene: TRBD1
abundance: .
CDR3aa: CASRRTGHGEKLFF
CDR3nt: TGTGCCAGCAGGAGGACAGGGCATGGAGAAAAACTGTTTTTT

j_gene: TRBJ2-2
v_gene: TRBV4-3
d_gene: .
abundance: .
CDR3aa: CASSQEFGGTGELFF
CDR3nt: TGCGCCAGCAGCCAAGAGTTTGGGGGGACCGGGGAGCTGTTTTTT

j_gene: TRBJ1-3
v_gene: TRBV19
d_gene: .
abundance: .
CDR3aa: CASGIVGRVVSGNTIYF
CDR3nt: TGTGCCAGTGGGATCGTAGGCAGGGTCGTCTCTGGAAACACCATATATTTT

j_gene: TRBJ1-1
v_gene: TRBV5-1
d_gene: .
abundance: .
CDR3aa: CASRFTLNTEAFF
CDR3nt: TGCGCCAGCAGGTTTACATTGAACACTGAAGCTTTCTTT

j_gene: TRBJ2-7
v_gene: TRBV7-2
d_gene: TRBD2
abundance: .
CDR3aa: CASSLWALADNYEQYF
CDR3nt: TGTGCCAGCAGCTTATGGGCACTAGCGGACAACTACGAGCAGTACTTC

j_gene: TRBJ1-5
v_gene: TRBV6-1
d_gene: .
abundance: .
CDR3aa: CASSLMTSNQPQHF
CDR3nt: TGTGCCAGCAGCTTAATGACTAGCAATCAGCCCCAGCATTTT

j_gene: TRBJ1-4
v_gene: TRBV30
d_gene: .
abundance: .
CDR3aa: CAWSEFTVEKLFF
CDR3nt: TGTGCCTGGAGTGAATTTACAGTAGAAAAACTGTTTTTT

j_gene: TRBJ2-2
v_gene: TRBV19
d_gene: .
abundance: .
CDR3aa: CASSPVGSAGELFF
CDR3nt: TGTGCCAGTAGTCCCGTAGGTTCGGCCGGGGAGCTGTTTTTT

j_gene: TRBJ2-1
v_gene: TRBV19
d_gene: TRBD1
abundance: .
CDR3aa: CASSMEGQGRVGSYNEQFF
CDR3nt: TGTGCCAGTAGTATGGAGGGACAGGGAAGGGTAGGCTCCTACAATGAGCAGTTCTTC

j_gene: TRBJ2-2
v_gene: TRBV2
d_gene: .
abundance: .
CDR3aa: CASSESGGRGTGELFF
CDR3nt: TGTGCCAGCAGTGAAAGTGGGGGACGCGGCACCGGGGAGCTGTTTTTT

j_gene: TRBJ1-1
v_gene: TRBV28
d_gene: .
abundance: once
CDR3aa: CASSRSSTLNTEAFF
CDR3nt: TGTGCCAGCAGTCGAAGCTCGACTCTGAACACTGAAGCTTTCTTT

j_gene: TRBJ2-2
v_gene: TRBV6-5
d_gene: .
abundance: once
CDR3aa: CASSSLFAGELFF
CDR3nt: TGTGCCAGCAGTTCCCTTTTTGCCGGGGAGCTGTTTTTT

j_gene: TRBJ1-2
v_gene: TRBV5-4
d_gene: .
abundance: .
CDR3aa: CASSYARAANGYTF
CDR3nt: TGTGCCAGCAGCTACGCCAGGGCTGCTAATGGCTACACCTTC

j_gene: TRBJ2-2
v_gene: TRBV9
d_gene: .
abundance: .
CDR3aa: CASSVLGGTGELFF
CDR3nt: TGTGCCAGCAGCGTATTAGGGGGCACCGGGGAGCTGTTTTTT

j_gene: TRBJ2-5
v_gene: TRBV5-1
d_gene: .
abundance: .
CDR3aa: CASSLGVASQETQYF
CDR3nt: TGCGCCAGCAGCTTGGGCGTAGCTTCACAAGAGACCCAGTACTTC

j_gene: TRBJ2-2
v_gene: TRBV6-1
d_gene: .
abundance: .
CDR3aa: CASVKGSGTGELFF
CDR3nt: TGTGCCAGCGTGAAGGGGTCGGGCACCGGGGAGCTGTTTTTT

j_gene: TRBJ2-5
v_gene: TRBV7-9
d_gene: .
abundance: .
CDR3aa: CASSSHRDQETQYF
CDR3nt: TGTGCCAGCAGCTCCCACAGGGACCAAGAGACCCAGTACTTC

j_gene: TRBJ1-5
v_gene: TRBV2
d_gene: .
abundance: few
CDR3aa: CASSADFYSNQPQHF
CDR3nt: TGTGCCAGCAGTGCGGACTTTTATAGCAATCAGCCCCAGCATTTT